Below, one T cell receptor (beta chain) is given with its context. What it recognizes is unknown. The sample is drawn from a study of shared clonotypes between healthy human individuals. Looking at the study overall: Aged 18 to 49, the donors were two women and three men.

Trimming took off 8 bases at V and 2 bases at J, with 9 bases between the two ends. From germline, CDR1 is KGHSH and CDR2 LQKENI. The CDR3 contains 13 residues. Produced via immunoSEQ multiplex PCR; TCRdb's table is partial and in-frame only. The sample comprises over 2 million clones, 85% to 95% of which are singletons, and about 0.41% rests with the top ten. Both subsets, CD45RA+ naive and CD45RA-negative memory, were split from the CD4+ cells. Study-wide points: Non-shared clonotypes displayed generation probabilities falling below those of clonotypes present in all four donors.

The source of this sequence is a man aged 18 to 30 in good health. Some clones in this sample may be carry-over from other donors' samples. The chain employs TRBV18 and TRBJ2-2; D is possibly TRBD2 (5 bases). The material sequenced was naive CD4+ T cells from PBMCs. Subset denoted: CD45RA+ positively selected. The DNA for the CDR3 is TGTGCCAGCGGGAGCATCAACACCGGGGAGCTGTTTTTT. It is translated as CASGSINTGELFF.